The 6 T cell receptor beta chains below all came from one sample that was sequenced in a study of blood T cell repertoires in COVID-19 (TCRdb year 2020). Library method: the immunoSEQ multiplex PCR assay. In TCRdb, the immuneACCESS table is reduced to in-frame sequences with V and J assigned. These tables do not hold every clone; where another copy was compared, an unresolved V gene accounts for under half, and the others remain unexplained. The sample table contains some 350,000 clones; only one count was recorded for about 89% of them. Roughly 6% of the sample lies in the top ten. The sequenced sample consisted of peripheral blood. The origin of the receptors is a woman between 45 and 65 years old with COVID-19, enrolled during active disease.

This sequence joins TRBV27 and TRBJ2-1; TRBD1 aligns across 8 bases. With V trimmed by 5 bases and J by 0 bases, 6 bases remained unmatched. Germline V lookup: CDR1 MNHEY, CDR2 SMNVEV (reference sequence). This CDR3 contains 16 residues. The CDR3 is CASSTRQGSSYNEQFF. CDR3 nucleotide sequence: TGTGCCAGCAGTACCCGACAGGGGAGCTCCTACAATGAGCAGTTCTTC.

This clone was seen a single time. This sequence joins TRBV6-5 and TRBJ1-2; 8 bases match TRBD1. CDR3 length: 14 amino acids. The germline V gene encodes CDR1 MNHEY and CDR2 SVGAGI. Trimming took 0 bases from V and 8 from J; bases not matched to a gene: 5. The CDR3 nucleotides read TGTGCCAGCAGTTACTCGGACAGGGTGGGCGGCTACACCTTC. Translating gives CASSYSDRVGGYTF.

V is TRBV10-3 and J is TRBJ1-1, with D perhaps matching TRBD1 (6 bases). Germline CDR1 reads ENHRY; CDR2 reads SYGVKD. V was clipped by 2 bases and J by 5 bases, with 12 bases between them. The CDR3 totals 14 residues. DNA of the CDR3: TGTGCCATCAGTGAGCGGGACACTCGAACTGAAGCTTTCTTT. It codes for CAISERDTRTEAFF.

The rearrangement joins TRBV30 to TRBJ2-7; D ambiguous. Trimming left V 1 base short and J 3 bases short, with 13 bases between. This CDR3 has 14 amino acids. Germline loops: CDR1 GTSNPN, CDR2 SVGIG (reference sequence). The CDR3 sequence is CAWSGLALGYEQYF. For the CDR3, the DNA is TGTGCCTGGAGTGGGTTAGCATTGGGCTACGAGCAGTACTTC.

Here the CDR3 reads CAWRGVGGSAGELFF. CDR3 coding DNA: TGTGCCTGGAGAGGCGTGGGAGGCAGCGCCGGGGAGCTGTTTTTT. The rearrangement links TRBV30 to TRBJ2-2; D might be TRBD2 (6 bases). Trimming cost V 3 bases and J 6 bases, with 17 bases left between them. This CDR3 region has 15 residues. CDR1 is GTSNPN, CDR2 SVGIG, per germline (reference sequence).

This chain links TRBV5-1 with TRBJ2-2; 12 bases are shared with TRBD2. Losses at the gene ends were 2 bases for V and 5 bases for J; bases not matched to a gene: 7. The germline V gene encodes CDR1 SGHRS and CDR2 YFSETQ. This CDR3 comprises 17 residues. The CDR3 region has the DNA TGCGCCAGCAGCTTCGTTGGGACTAGCGGGCGTACCGGGGAGCTGTTTTTT. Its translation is CASSFVGTSGRTGELFF.